One and the same sample provided the 5 T cell receptor beta chains below, sequenced in a study of response to subunit inactivated influenza vaccine. Using its own MiXCR run on the RT-PCR reads, TCRdb lists one record per CDR3 protein. Of 290,000 or so distinct CDR3 sequences detected, roughly 20% appear once; the ten largest clones hold 10%. The material was PBMCs from blood, obtained less than 22 months after vaccination. These TCRs come from a man between 50 and 75 years old who received an inactivated influenza vaccine.

This sequence joins TRBV20-1 and TRBJ1-1; no firm D call. The CDR3 is 14 amino acids. The V end was cut by 2 bases, the J end by 0 bases, with 10 bases between. CDR1 and CDR2 (germline): DFQATT, SNEGSKA (reference sequence). The CDR3 spells CSARSVGMNTEAFF. The CDR3 nucleotides are TGCAGTGCTAGATCGGTGGGTATGAACACTGAAGCTTTCTTT.

This sequence joins TRBV7-9 and TRBJ1-4, with D unclear. This CDR3 contains 12 residues. Per germline, CDR1 SEHNR and CDR2 FQNEAQ (reference sequence). Trimming stripped 7 bases from V and 7 bases from J, with 10 bases between. CDR3 in DNA: TGTGCCAGCACGAGGGAAGGTGAAAAACTGTTTTTT. Protein product: CASTREGEKLFF.

This clonotype has just a few counts. The chain combines TRBV29-1 with TRBJ1-3, with no clear D. Per the germline V gene, CDR1 is SQVTM and CDR2 is ANQGSEA. Trimming removed 3 bases from V and 0 bases from J, with 0 bases in between. This CDR3 is built from 11 residues. CDR3 sequence (DNA): TGCAGCGTTGACTCTGGAAACACCATATATTTT. It codes for CSVDSGNTIYF.

CDR3 sequence: CASSLAFGTHTQYF. CDR3 in DNA: TGTGCCAGCAGCTTAGCCTTCGGGACCCATACGCAGTATTTT. The chain combines TRBV7-2 with TRBJ2-3; D tentatively reads TRBD1 or TRBD2 (5 bases each). Germline V gene data show CDR1 as SGHTA and CDR2 as FQGNSA. The CDR3 totals 14 residues. Trimming removed 0 bases at V and 7 bases at J, with 11 bases between.

V is TRBV6-5 and J is TRBJ1-1, with a possible D match to TRBD1 (5 bases). The CDR3 spans 10 residues. Germline V CDR1 and CDR2: MNHEY, SVGAGI. Trimming left V 10 bases short and J 4 bases short, with 7 bases between. The CDR3 DNA reads TGTGCCACCCAGGGCACTGAAGCTTTCTTT. Its protein product is CATQGTEAFF.